A selection of T cell receptor beta chains follows, all from one sample in a study of T cell responses to AZD1222 COVID-19 vaccine. The protocol was immunoSEQ multiplex PCR, while the TCRdb copy is restricted to in-frame clones and leaves out a portion. Of 130,000 to 150,000 clones in the sample, about 91% were seen once. This specimen consisted of peripheral blood, obtained on day 0 of AZD1222 vaccination. Source of these receptors: an adult in good health. The CDR3 runs from the conserved cysteine through the conserved F or W. A D gene is named only where the DNA matches it firmly. Only part of the rows carry a size: once, few, many, or a class if the clone is expanded.

clone_size,d_call,v_call,j_call,cdr3_nt,cdr3_aa
.,.,TRBV7-3,TRBJ2-7,TGTGCCAGCAGCCCGGGCGAAGTCGGCGAGCAGTACTTC,CASSPGEVGEQYF
few,.,TRBV11-2,TRBJ2-1,TGTGCCAGCAGCTTGCGGTCGACAGGAGCTTACAATGAGCAGTTCTTC,CASSLRSTGAYNEQFF
.,.,TRBV28,TRBJ2-7,TGTGCCAGCTTAAAGGGGGGGAGCTCCTACGAGCAGTACTTC,CASLKGGSSYEQYF
once,.,TRBV19,TRBJ1-1,TGTGCCAGTAGTACCCGGGCCACTGAAGCTTTCTTT,CASSTRATEAFF
.,TRBD2,TRBV7-2,TRBJ2-1,TGTGCCAGCAGCTTACCACTAGCGGGGGGGAACTACAATGAGCAGTTCTTC,CASSLPLAGGNYNEQFF
.,TRBD1,TRBV11-2,TRBJ2-7,TGTGCCAGCAGCTCCCAGGGGGCGCAGGAGCAGTACTTC,CASSSQGAQEQYF
.,.,TRBV6-1,TRBJ2-7,TGTGCCAGCAGTGAAGGCGGCGCAGATCCCTACGAGCAGTACTTC,CASSEGGADPYEQYF
.,TRBD2,TRBV4-1,TRBJ2-3,TGCGCCAGCAGCCAAGTGGCGATAGCGGGGGGGTTATCTTTCAGAGATACGCAGTATTTT,CASSQVAIAGGLSFRDTQYF
.,.,TRBV4-3,TRBJ2-7,TGCGCCAGCAGCCAAGAAGGCGGCCACACCTACGAGCAGTACTTC,CASSQEGGHTYEQYF
.,.,TRBV4-1,TRBJ1-2,TGCGCCAGCAGCCAAGATCTCCACCCCAGCTATGGCTACACCTTC,CASSQDLHPSYGYTF
.,.,TRBV15,TRBJ2-1,TGTGCCACCAGCAGAGGGGCGACCGAATCCTACAATGAGCAGTTCTTC,CATSRGATESYNEQFF
.,TRBD1,TRBV10-3,TRBJ2-6,TGTGCCATCAAGCCAACAGGGACAGCTGGGGCCAACGTCCTGACTTTC,CAIKPTGTAGANVLTF
.,TRBD2,TRBV7-2,TRBJ2-3,TGTGCCAGCAGCTTACCCTCCCGAGCGGGGGCGGGAACAGATACGCAGTATTTT,CASSLPSRAGAGTDTQYF
few,.,TRBV2,TRBJ2-7,TGTGCCAGCAGTAAAGGGTTCCACGAGCAGTACTTC,CASSKGFHEQYF
.,.,TRBV12-3/TRBV12-4,TRBJ2-4,TGTGCCAGCAGGGACCTAGCCAAAAACATTCAGTACTTC,CASRDLAKNIQYF
.,.,TRBV9,TRBJ2-3,TGTGCCAGCAGCGTAGCTGCTAGCGCATATAGCACAGATACGCAGTATTTT,CASSVAASAYSTDTQYF
.,.,TRBV12-3/TRBV12-4,TRBJ1-2,TGTGCCAGCAGGAAGGGGGGTAGTTATGGCTACACCTTC,CASRKGGSYGYTF
.,.,TRBV6-5,TRBJ1-1,TGTGCCAGCAGTTACTCGTTCAGGTACCCGAACACTGAAGCTTTCTTT,CASSYSFRYPNTEAFF
.,.,TRBV6-1,TRBJ1-2,TGTGCCAGCAGTGAAGGGTATCAGGGAGGGGGCTATGGCTACACCTTC,CASSEGYQGGGYGYTF
.,.,TRBV5-8,TRBJ1-5,TGTGCCAGCAGCGTATACAGGTTTTTGGGCAATCAGCCCCAGCATTTT,CASSVYRFLGNQPQHF
.,.,TRBV19,TRBJ2-7,TGTGCCGCGTCAACGGGACAAGGGGCCAAAAGCTACGAGCAGTACTTC,CAASTGQGAKSYEQYF
few,TRBD1,TRBV2,TRBJ1-1,TGTGCCAGCAGTGAAGCGGGACAGTTGACTGCTTTCTTT,CASSEAGQLTAFF
.,.,TRBV2,TRBJ1-5,TGTGCCAGCAGTCTAGACGGAAATCAGCCCCAGCATTTT,CASSLDGNQPQHF
.,.,TRBV6-5,TRBJ1-5,TGTGCCAGCAGTAGACAGGCGATCGGCGAGCCCCAGCATTTT,CASSRQAIGEPQHF
few,.,TRBV27,TRBJ2-7,TGTGCCAGCTTTGACAGGTACACCTACGAGCAGTACTTC,CASFDRYTYEQYF
.,.,TRBV9,TRBJ1-2,TGTGCCAGCAGCCCCGGGACCGCCGGCTACACCTTC,CASSPGTAGYTF
.,.,TRBV9,TRBJ2-3,TGTGCCAGCAGCGTCGGACAGAGAGCTAGCACAGATACGCAGTATTTT,CASSVGQRASTDTQYF
.,.,TRBV7-6,TRBJ1-1,TGTGCCAGCAGCTTAAGTCAGCGCACTGAAGCTTTCTTT,CASSLSQRTEAFF
.,.,TRBV5-1,TRBJ1-1,TGCGCCAGCAGCCCCTTCGGCTCTGAAGCTTTCTTT,CASSPFGSEAFF
.,TRBD2,TRBV18,TRBJ2-1,TGTGCCAGCTCACCCTCTAGCGGGGGGGTCAATGAGCAGTTCTTC,CASSPSSGGVNEQFF
.,TRBD1,TRBV11-2,TRBJ1-2,TGTGCCAGTCCGGGGACAGAGGGCCTAAACAACTATGGCTACACCTTC,CASPGTEGLNNYGYTF
.,.,TRBV30,TRBJ1-2,TGTGCCTGGAGTGCCGGGGGGAGCTACACCTTC,CAWSAGGSYTF
.,.,TRBV4-1,TRBJ2-2,TGCGCCAGCAGCCAATCAGGAGTGGACACCGGGGAGCTGTTTTTT,CASSQSGVDTGELFF
once,TRBD2,TRBV5-1,TRBJ2-5,TGCGCCAGCAGCGCTAGCGGGGGGGAAGAGACCCAGTACTTC,CASSASGGEETQYF
.,.,TRBV28,TRBJ2-7,TGTGCCAGCAGTTTAACCGGAGGAAGGTCCTACGAGCAGTACTTC,CASSLTGGRSYEQYF
.,TRBD2,TRBV10-3,TRBJ2-2,TGTGCCATCAGTGCCGTAGGAGCGGGGGGGCAAATCGGGGAGCTGTTTTTT,CAISAVGAGGQIGELFF
.,.,TRBV5-1,TRBJ1-4,TGCGCCAGCAGCTTGGTGGGAAGGGATGAAAAACTGTTTTTT,CASSLVGRDEKLFF
.,.,TRBV20-1,TRBJ1-1,TGCAGTGCTAGTTTACGGGAAATGAACACTGAAGCTTTCTTT,CSASLREMNTEAFF
.,TRBD1,TRBV25-1,TRBJ1-1,TGTGCCAGCAGTGAATCTTGGACAGGGGGCGTGAAAACTTTCTTT,CASSESWTGGVKTFF
.,.,TRBV19,TRBJ2-7,TGTGCCAGTAGTAGGGGAAACGTCGGCGAGCAGTACTTC,CASSRGNVGEQYF
.,TRBD1,TRBV5-4,TRBJ1-6,TGTGCCAGCAGCTCATCATCCGGGACAGGGCGGGTCCCCCTCCACTTT,CASSSSSGTGRVPLHF
.,.,TRBV24-1,TRBJ2-5,TGTGCCACCAGTGATTTTAGACGAGGGACATTACAAGAGACCCAGTACTTC,CATSDFRRGTLQETQYF
few,.,TRBV5-1,TRBJ1-2,TGCGCCAGCAGGCAGCAGGGATCCCCCGACTATGGCTACACCTTC,CASRQQGSPDYGYTF
.,.,TRBV12-3/TRBV12-4,TRBJ1-1,TGTGCCAGCGGGCCCGGCGCTGAAGCTTTCTTT,CASGPGAEAFF
few,TRBD1,TRBV28,TRBJ1-2,TGTGCCAGCATCCCCGGGGACAGCCCCATCTATGGCTACACCTTC,CASIPGDSPIYGYTF
.,.,TRBV7-8,TRBJ2-5,TGTGCCAGCAGCCTTAATCGCGGGGCAGTTAGAGAGACCCAGTACTTC,CASSLNRGAVRETQYF
.,TRBD2,TRBV2,TRBJ2-5,TGTGCCAGCAGATTGACTAGCGGGGGTGGCGAGACCCAGTACTTC,CASRLTSGGGETQYF
.,.,TRBV27,TRBJ1-2,TGTGCCTCCCGAGGTCAGAGGGGATCGAACTATGGCTACACCTTC,CASRGQRGSNYGYTF
.,.,TRBV3-1/TRBV3-2,TRBJ1-2,TGTGCCAGCAGCCAAGCCTCCGGGGGCTTGAGTGGCTACACCTTC,CASSQASGGLSGYTF
.,TRBD1,TRBV7-9,TRBJ2-1,TGTGCCAGCACCCCAGGGGGACCCTACAATGAGCAGTTCTTC,CASTPGGPYNEQFF
.,TRBD1,TRBV9,TRBJ2-7,TGTGCCAGCAGCGTATGGTCAGGGGGCCTCTACGACGAGCAGTACTTC,CASSVWSGGLYDEQYF
.,.,TRBV10-3,TRBJ2-7,TGTGCCATCAGTGATCGGGGGGCCAGGGACGAGCAGTACTTC,CAISDRGARDEQYF